This TCR beta chain was captured in a study of PD-1 blockade in mismatch repair-deficient tumors. Study details: Enrolled about 2013-2016, patients had progressing, pretreated mismatch repair-deficient cancers of about twelve types.

Details on this clone: Its matching antigen is unknown.

General study points: Tumor-resident clones, often absent from pretreatment blood, expanded after pembrolizumab and then contracted.

Method: immunoSEQ multiplex PCR; TCRdb's copy keeps in-frame clones and lacks some. This table has about 68,000 clones, more than 75% appearing once. PCR or immunohistochemistry showed mismatch repair deficiency in every enrolled patient. Losses at the gene ends were 6 bases for V and 0 bases for J; bases not matched to a gene: 8. This CDR3 is built from 16 residues. The germline V gene has CDR1 SNHLY and CDR2 FYNNEI. Sequences were derived from peripheral blood, sampled 2 weeks after starting pembrolizumab. The chain employs TRBV2 and TRBJ2-4; 7 nucleotides agree with TRBD1. The sequence came from an adult with mismatch repair-deficient cancer. The CDR3 protein is CASSVTGAQAKNIQYF. CDR3 coding DNA: TGTGCCAGCAGCGTCACAGGGGCCCAAGCCAAAAACATTCAGTACTTC.